This T cell receptor (beta chain) is drawn from a study of cytomegalovirus exposure and HLA in healthy donors. Overall study results and limits: As a later analysis showed, a missense DCLRE1C variant was linked to trimming of TCR beta V- and J-genes. Sequencing had likely introduced a cluster of highly shared sequence variants as an artifact. Later analysis identified about 17,000 TCR beta sequences associated with HLA alleles, using a false discovery rate threshold of 0.05.

In the PCR, 60 Vbeta and 13 Jbeta primers were used. Assay used: immunoSEQ multiplex PCR; TCRdb lists only in-frame clones, some missing. The table has 65,000 to 75,000 clones, around 76% seen once; the top ten hold 6% to 6.5%. Donors showed nominal health when sampled, although they likely had unrecorded immune exposures. Turning to this clone: Its matching antigen is unknown.

Sample: PBMCs. This TCR was recovered from a man aged 50 to 60 in good health and CMV-seronegative.

The CDR3 DNA sequence: TGTGCCAGCACCCCCCGGGGGGAAAGCTCCTACAATGAGCAGTTCTTC. Protein sequence: CASTPRGESSYNEQFF. This chain connects TRBV7-2 to TRBJ2-1; 7 bases agree with TRBD2. V lost 7 bases and J lost 0; bases outside the gene matches: 9. The CDR3 spans 16 residues. The germline V gene has CDR1 SGHTA and CDR2 FQGNSA.